One and the same sample provided the 27 T cell receptor beta chains below, sequenced in a study of early T cells in non-severe SARS-CoV-2 infection. TCRdb passed the 5' RACE reads through MiXCR, listing each CDR3 protein once. The data contain tens of thousands of distinct CDR3 sequences, 12% of them seen just once; the ten biggest clones take up about a sixth. The sequencing input was whole blood. Receptors originate from an adult who was a healthcare worker with PCR-confirmed SARS-CoV-2 infection or an uninfected control (not recorded which).

This clonotype has a count of ten or more. The chain is built from TRBV28 and TRBJ2-2, with D uncertain. The V gene lost 10 bases and the J gene lost 7 bases, with 22 bases spanning the gap. This CDR3 is built from 15 residues. Germline V gives CDR1 MDHEN, CDR2 SYDVKM. The chain's CDR3 is CATQVVGAIVGELFF. CDR3 coding DNA: TGTGCCACCCAGGTGGTTGGCGCGATCGTCGGGGAGCTGTTTTTT.

This clonotype occurred a few times. The V gene is TRBV6-6, the J gene TRBJ1-5; D is possibly TRBD1 (5 bases). The CDR3 has 15 residues. V lost 7 bases and J 3 bases, leaving 16 bases between the germline ends. Per germline, CDR1 MNHNY and CDR2 SVGAGI (reference sequence). CDR3 coding DNA: TGTGCCAGCACCCTCGGGGGGACCCCCAATCAGCCCCAGCATTTT. This codes for CASTLGGTPNQPQHF.

This clonotype was seen many times. CDR3 amino acids: CASSLSGGLTGELFF. The DNA of the CDR3 is TGCGCCAGCAGCTTGAGCGGGGGCCTCACCGGGGAGCTGTTTTTT. The V gene is TRBV5-1, the J gene TRBJ2-2, with 8 bases that match TRBD2. The CDR3 length is 15 residues. The V gene's germline CDR1 is SGHRS and CDR2 YFSETQ. J was trimmed by 4 bases and V by 1 base; bases with no gene match: 3.

This clonotype was found many times. This chain connects TRBV4-1 to TRBJ2-3; the match to TRBD2 covers 10 bases. The CDR3 loop spans 16 amino acids. Trimming removed 3 bases from V and 2 bases from J; junction bases left unmatched: 5. Germline V gene sequence: CDR1 MGHRA, CDR2 YSYEKL. The CDR3 loop reads CASSHLAGDSTDTQYF. CDR3 nucleotide sequence: TGCGCCAGCAGCCATCTAGCGGGGGACTCCACAGATACGCAGTATTTT.

V and J are TRBV4-3 and TRBJ2-6; D unresolved. Trimming left V 0 bases short and J 0 bases short, with 3 bases between. Germline CDR1 reads LGHNA; CDR2 reads YSLEER. The CDR3 runs to 15 residues. The CDR3 spells CASSQDSSGANVLTF. The CDR3 bases are TGCGCCAGCAGCCAAGATTCCTCTGGGGCCAACGTCCTGACTTTC.

This clonotype has a count of ten or more. The rearrangement joins TRBV24-1 to TRBJ1-1; no reliable D call. Germline values: CDR1 KGHDR, CDR2 SFDVKD. The CDR3 sequence is 15 residues long. Trimming cost V 2 bases and J 7 bases, with 16 bases left between them. CDR3 residues: CATSDWKSRPGEAFF. The CDR3 DNA sequence: TGTGCCACCAGTGATTGGAAGAGCCGCCCCGGTGAAGCTTTCTTT.

The chain carries TRBV24-1 and TRBJ1-2; TRBD1 matches at 9 bases. Germline trimming cut 4 bases from V and 10 bases from J; bases unmatched to any gene: 6. The CDR3 is made up of 13 amino acids. Per the germline V gene, CDR1 is KGHDR and CDR2 is SFDVKD. Here the CDR3 DNA reads TGTGCCACCAGTGACTGGGACAGGGCGGACTACACCTTC. Translating it yields CATSDWDRADYTF.

This clonotype occurred many times. The genes are TRBV6-5 and TRBJ2-2, with D maybe TRBD2 (6 bases). Germline V gene lookup returns CDR1 MNHEY and CDR2 SVGAGI. The CDR3 has 16 residues. Trimming cost V 5 bases and J 2 bases, with 15 bases left between them. CDR3 sequence reads: CASSKGLPVNTGELFF. The CDR3 bases are TGTGCCAGCAGTAAGGGACTCCCGGTAAACACCGGGGAGCTGTTTTTT.

Many counts were recorded for this clonotype. This chain connects TRBV12-3 or TRBV12-4 to TRBJ1-5; perhaps TRBD1 as D (6 bases). V lost 8 bases and J lost 4, with 12 bases in between. The CDR3 has 13 residues. The CDR3 spells CASGGRVNQPQHF. In nucleotides, the CDR3 is TGTGCCAGCGGGGGGCGAGTGAATCAGCCCCAGCATTTT.

The rearrangement joins TRBV28 to TRBJ2-5; 8 nucleotides agree with TRBD2. The CDR3 has 13 amino acids. J was trimmed by 5 bases and V by 3 bases; bases with no gene match: 2. Germline V lookup: CDR1 MDHEN, CDR2 SYDVKM. As DNA, the CDR3 is TGTGCCAGCAGTTTGGGACTAGAGGAGACCCAGTACTTC. Its protein is CASSLGLEETQYF.

The gene calls are TRBV3-1 and TRBJ2-3; D call uncertain. CDR3 length equals 14 residues. Germline V gene data show CDR1 as LGHDT and CDR2 as YNNKEL (reference sequence). Trimming took off 6 bases at V and 4 bases at J, with 14 bases between the two ends. CDR3 in DNA: TGTGCCAGCAGTGCGGCACCGCGTCCAGATACGCAGTATTTT. Translation: CASSAAPRPDTQYF.

This clonotype was observed a handful of times. This chain joins TRBV5-1 and TRBJ2-5, with 9 bases lining up with TRBD1. Germline V gene lookup returns CDR1 SGHRS and CDR2 YFSETQ. The CDR3 is made up of 18 amino acids. The V segment lost 4 bases and the J segment 7 bases; nucleotides outside the gene matches: 20. CDR3 amino acids: CASSLLNVGTGPLATQYF. CDR3 bases: TGCGCCAGCAGCCTACTAAACGTCGGGACAGGGCCGTTGGCGACCCAGTACTTC.

The chain couples TRBV6-5 to TRBJ2-5; 8 bases are a match to TRBD1. V shed 2 bases and J 5 bases; nucleotides not matched to a gene: 7. The CDR3 has 15 residues. Germline V gene sequence: CDR1 MNHEY, CDR2 SVGAGI. The CDR3 loop is CASSYGAGGRETQYF. The CDR3 nucleotides are TGTGCCAGCAGTTACGGGGCAGGGGGCAGGGAGACCCAGTACTTC.

In this sample, this clonotype turned up many times. V gene TRBV2 combines with J gene TRBJ2-3, with D unresolved. The length of the CDR3 is 10 residues. Germline CDR1 is SNHLY and CDR2 is FYNNEI. V dropped 8 bases and J dropped 3 bases, with 3 bases sitting between them. CDR3 loop: CASGTDTQYF. The CDR3 nucleotides read TGTGCCAGCGGAACAGATACGCAGTATTTT.

This clonotype was counted many times. This sequence joins TRBV12-3 or TRBV12-4 and TRBJ1-6; TRBD1 matches at 8 bases. The V and J ends lost 3 bases and 5 bases, in that order; junction bases with no gene match: 3. The length of the CDR3 is 15 residues. The CDR3 sequence is CASSLTGDNNSPLHF. CDR3 nucleotide sequence: TGTGCCAGCAGTTTGACAGGGGACAATAATTCACCCCTCCACTTT.

By its share, this clonotype is medium-sized (0.01 to 0.1%). J is TRBJ2-7 and V is TRBV29-1, with 8 bases lining up with TRBD2. This CDR3 contains 13 residues. Unmatched junction bases numbered 8, after V lost 4 bases and J lost 6 bases. In germline, CDR1 is SQVTM, CDR2 ANQGSEA. The CDR3 sequence is CSVALSGSGEQYF. CDR3 bases: TGCAGCGTTGCTTTAAGCGGGAGCGGCGAGCAGTACTTC.

The chain couples TRBV28 to TRBJ1-5; 7 bases map to TRBD1. With V trimmed by 6 bases and J by 3 bases, 8 bases remained unmatched. Germline V gives CDR1 MDHEN, CDR2 SYDVKM. This CDR3 has 15 residues. CDR3 residues: CASRQQGRFNQPQHF. As DNA, the CDR3 is TGTGCCAGCAGGCAACAGGGGCGATTCAATCAGCCCCAGCATTTT.

On this clonotype itself: This may arise from a read error, as a much more abundant clone is one base away. The rearrangement links TRBV20-1 to TRBJ2-1; no clear D gene. The V gene's germline CDR1 is DFQATT and CDR2 SNEGSKA (reference sequence). There are 14 residues in the CDR3. DNA of the CDR3: TGCGGTGCTAGAGACCCCGGCTCCTACAATGAGCAGTTCTTC. Amino acids: CGARDPGSYNEQFF.

The V gene is TRBV28, the J gene TRBJ2-1; no reliable D call. Germline V gene lookup returns CDR1 MDHEN and CDR2 SYDVKM. CDR3 length: 14 amino acids. Trimming left V 4 bases short and J 8 bases short, with 15 bases between. CDR3 bases: TGTGCCAGCAGTTCCCTCCCCGGTGGTGATGAGCAGTTCTTC. Translated, it gives CASSSLPGGDEQFF.

This chain uses TRBV27 with TRBJ2-3; a possible D gene is TRBD2 (6 bases). Deletions cut 3 bases from V and 8 bases from J, with 18 bases between. The germline V gene encodes CDR1 MNHEY and CDR2 SMNVEV (reference sequence). The CDR3 is 15 amino acids. Here the CDR3 reads CASSLSPSGRITQYF. DNA for the CDR3: TGTGCCAGCAGTTTGTCTCCTTCCGGGAGAATTACGCAGTATTTT.

This clonotype has at least ten counts. The rearrangement uses TRBV6-2 or TRBV6-3 and TRBJ2-5; D gene ambiguous. The CDR3 loop spans 13 amino acids. The V and J ends lost 7 bases and 1 base respectively, with 10 bases between them. CDR1 is MNHEY and CDR2 is SVGEGT in the germline V gene. Here the CDR3 reads CASNLAFQETQYF. In DNA form, the CDR3 reads TGTGCCAGCAATCTTGCCTTCCAAGAGACCCAGTACTTC.

This clonotype came up many times. The chain uses TRBV7-2 and TRBJ1-1; the D is unclear. Trimming shortened V by 1 base and J by 6 bases, and 3 bases separated the two germline ends. From germline, CDR1 is SGHTA and CDR2 FQGNSA. The CDR3 extends over 11 amino acids. CDR3 bases: TGTGCCAGCAGCTTAGTGGCTGAAGCTTTCTTT. It yields the protein CASSLVAEAFF.

This clonotype was observed a few times. The J gene is TRBJ1-1, the V gene TRBV28, with D uncertain. The CDR3 spans 12 residues. Germline loops: CDR1 MDHEN, CDR2 SYDVKM. Trimming left V 6 bases short and J 5 bases short, with 10 bases between. The CDR3 nucleotides read TGTGCCAGCAGGGGTTACGGGACTGAAGCTTTCTTT. Translating it yields CASRGYGTEAFF.

The rearrangement links TRBV15 to TRBJ1-3, with D possibly TRBD1 on 5 matching bases. Germline CDR1 is LNHNV and CDR2 is YYDKDF (reference sequence). CDR3 length: 16 amino acids. V lost 3 bases to trimming and J lost 1 base, with 13 bases between them. The CDR3 reads CATSSIWGDSGNTIYF. DNA of the CDR3: TGTGCCACCAGCAGTATCTGGGGGGATTCTGGAAACACCATATATTTT.

This clonotype was observed many times. V and J are TRBV2 and TRBJ2-3; TRBD2 matches at 8 bases. The CDR3 loop spans 14 amino acids. From germline, CDR1 is SNHLY and CDR2 FYNNEI. V was clipped by 5 bases and J by 1 base; unmatched bases: 2. The CDR3 loop reads CASSKTSGTDTQYF. The DNA for the CDR3 is TGTGCCAGCAGTAAGACTAGCGGCACAGATACGCAGTATTTT.

This clonotype has at least ten counts. This sequence joins TRBV29-1 and TRBJ1-3; D is unresolved. The V gene's germline CDR1 is SQVTM and CDR2 ANQGSEA. This CDR3 region has 13 residues. Trimming removed 6 bases from V and 1 base from J, with 10 bases in between. The CDR3 nucleotides read TGCAGCGTAGGGAGTAGTTCTGGAAACACCATATATTTT. Translated, it gives CSVGSSSGNTIYF.

This chain links TRBV18 with TRBJ2-7, with D possibly being TRBD2 (6 bases). This CDR3 is built from 14 residues. The germline V and J ends were trimmed by 6 bases and 0 bases, with 12 bases remaining between them. Germline CDR1 is KGHSH and CDR2 is LQKENI. For the CDR3, the DNA is TGTGCCAGCTCGGGATCTAGCGACTCCTACGAGCAGTACTTC. Its protein product is CASSGSSDSYEQYF.